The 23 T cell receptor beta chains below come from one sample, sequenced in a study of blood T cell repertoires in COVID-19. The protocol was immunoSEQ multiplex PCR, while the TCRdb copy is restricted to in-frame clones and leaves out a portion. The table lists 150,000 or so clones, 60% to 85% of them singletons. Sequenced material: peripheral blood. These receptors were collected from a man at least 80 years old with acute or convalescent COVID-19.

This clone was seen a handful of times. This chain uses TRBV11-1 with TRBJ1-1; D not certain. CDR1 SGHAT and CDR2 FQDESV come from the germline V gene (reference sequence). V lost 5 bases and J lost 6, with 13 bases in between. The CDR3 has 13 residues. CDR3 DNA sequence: TGTGCCAGCAGCGTTGGACTTCGGGCTGAAGCTTTCTTT. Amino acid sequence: CASSVGLRAEAFF.

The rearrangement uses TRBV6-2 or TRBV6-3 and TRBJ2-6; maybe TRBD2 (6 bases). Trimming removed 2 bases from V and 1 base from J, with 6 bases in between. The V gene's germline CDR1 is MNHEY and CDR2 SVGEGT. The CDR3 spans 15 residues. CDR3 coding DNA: TGTGCCAGCAGTTACCGGGGGTCTGGGGCCAACGTCCTGACTTTC. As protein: CASSYRGSGANVLTF.

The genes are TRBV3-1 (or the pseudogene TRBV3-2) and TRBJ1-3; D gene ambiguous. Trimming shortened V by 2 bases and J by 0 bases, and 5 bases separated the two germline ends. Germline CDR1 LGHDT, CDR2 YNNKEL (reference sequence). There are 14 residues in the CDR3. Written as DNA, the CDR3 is TGTGCCAGCAGCCAACCCAGCTCTGGAAACACCATATATTTT. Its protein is CASSQPSSGNTIYF.

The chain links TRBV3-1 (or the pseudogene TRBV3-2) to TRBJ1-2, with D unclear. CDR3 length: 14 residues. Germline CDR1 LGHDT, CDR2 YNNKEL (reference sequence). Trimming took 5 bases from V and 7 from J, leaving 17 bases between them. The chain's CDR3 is CASSSSGNRAGYTF. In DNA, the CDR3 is TGTGCCAGCAGCTCCTCGGGAAATAGGGCTGGCTACACCTTC.

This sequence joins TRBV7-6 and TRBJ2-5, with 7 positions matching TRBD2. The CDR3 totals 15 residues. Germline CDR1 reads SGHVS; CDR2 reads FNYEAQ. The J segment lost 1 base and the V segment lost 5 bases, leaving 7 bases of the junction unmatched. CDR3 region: CASSVAGDRQETQYF. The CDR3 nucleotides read TGTGCCAGCAGCGTCGCGGGGGACCGCCAAGAGACCCAGTACTTC.

The CDR3 reads CASRPPDRGGGANVLTF. CDR3 bases: TGTGCCAGCAGACCCCCGGACAGGGGAGGCGGGGCCAACGTCCTGACTTTC. This chain connects TRBV19 to TRBJ2-6; 9 bases are a match to TRBD1. The CDR3 has 17 residues. Germline trimming cut 9 bases from V and 4 bases from J; bases unmatched to any gene: 13. CDR1 is LNHDA, CDR2 SQIVND, per germline (reference sequence).

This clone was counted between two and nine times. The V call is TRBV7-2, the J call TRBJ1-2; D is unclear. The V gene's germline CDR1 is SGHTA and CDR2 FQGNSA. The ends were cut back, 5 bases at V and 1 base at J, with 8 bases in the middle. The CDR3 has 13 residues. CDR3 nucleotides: TGTGCCAGCAGCCCCCCCGTTAACTATGGCTACACCTTC. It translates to CASSPPVNYGYTF.

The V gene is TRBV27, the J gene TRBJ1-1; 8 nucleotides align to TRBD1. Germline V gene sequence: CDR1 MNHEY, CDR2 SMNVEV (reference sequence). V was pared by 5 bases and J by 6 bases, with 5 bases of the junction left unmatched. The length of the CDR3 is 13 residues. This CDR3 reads CASSQTGAAEAFF. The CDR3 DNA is TGTGCCAGCAGTCAGACAGGGGCCGCTGAAGCTTTCTTT.

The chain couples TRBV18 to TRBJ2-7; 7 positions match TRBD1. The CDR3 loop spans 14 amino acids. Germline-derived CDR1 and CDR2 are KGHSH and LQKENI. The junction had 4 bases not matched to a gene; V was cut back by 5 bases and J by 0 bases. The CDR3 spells CASSSRDSSYEQYF. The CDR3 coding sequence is TGTGCCAGCTCATCCCGGGACAGCTCCTACGAGCAGTACTTC.

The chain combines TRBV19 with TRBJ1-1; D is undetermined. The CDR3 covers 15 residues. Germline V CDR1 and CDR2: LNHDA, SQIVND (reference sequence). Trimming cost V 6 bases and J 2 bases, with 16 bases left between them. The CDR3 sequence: CASRPLGEPNTEAFF. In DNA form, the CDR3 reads TGTGCCAGTAGACCCCTCGGGGAACCCAACACTGAAGCTTTCTTT.

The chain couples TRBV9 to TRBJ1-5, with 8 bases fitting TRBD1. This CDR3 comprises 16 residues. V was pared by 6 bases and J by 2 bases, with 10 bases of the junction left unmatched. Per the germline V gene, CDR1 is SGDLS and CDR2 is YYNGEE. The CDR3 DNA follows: TGTGCCAGCAAAAAGCTTCAGACAGGGGGCAATCAGCCCCAGCATTTT. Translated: CASKKLQTGGNQPQHF.

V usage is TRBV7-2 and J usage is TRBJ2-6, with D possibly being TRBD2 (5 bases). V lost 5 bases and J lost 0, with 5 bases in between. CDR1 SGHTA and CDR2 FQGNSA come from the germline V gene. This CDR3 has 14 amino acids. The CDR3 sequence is CASSRDSGANVLTF. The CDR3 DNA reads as TGTGCCAGCAGCCGGGACTCTGGGGCCAACGTCCTGACTTTC.

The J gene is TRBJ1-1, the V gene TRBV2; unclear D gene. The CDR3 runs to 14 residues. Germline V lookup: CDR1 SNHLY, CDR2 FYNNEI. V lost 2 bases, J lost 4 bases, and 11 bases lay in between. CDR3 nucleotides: TGTGCCAGCAGTGAAATGGGTGCGGGCACTGAAGCTTTCTTT. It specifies CASSEMGAGTEAFF.

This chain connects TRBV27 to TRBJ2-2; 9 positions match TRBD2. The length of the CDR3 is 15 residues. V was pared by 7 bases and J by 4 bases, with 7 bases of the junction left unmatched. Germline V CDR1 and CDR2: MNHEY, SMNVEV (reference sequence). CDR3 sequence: CASKERGVGTGELFF. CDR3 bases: TGTGCCAGCAAAGAGCGGGGGGTGGGCACCGGGGAGCTGTTTTTT.

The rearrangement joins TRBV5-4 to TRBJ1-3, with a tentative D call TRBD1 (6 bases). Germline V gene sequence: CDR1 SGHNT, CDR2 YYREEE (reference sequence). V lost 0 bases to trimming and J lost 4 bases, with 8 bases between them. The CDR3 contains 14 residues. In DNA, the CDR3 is TGTGCCAGCAGCTTGGCAGGGGACGGAAACACCATATATTTT. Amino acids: CASSLAGDGNTIYF.

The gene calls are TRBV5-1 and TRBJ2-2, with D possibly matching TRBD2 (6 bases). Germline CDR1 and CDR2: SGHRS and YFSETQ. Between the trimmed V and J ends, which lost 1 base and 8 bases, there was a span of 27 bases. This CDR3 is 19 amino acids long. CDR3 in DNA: TGCGCCAGCAGCTTGTACGGACTGGAGGCAGGGACTGGGTCAGGGGAGCTGTTTTTT. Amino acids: CASSLYGLEAGTGSGELFF. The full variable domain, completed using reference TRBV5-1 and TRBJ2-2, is KAGVTQTPRYLIKTRGQQVTLSCSPISGHRSVSWYQQTPGQGLQFLFEYFSETQRNKGNFPGRFSGRQFSNSRSEMNVSTLELGDSALYLCASSLYGLEAGTGSGELFFGEGSRLTVL.

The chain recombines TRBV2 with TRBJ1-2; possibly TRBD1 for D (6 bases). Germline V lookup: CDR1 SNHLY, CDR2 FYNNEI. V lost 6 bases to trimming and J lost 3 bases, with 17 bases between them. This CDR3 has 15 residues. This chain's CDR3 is CASRPDAGGYYGYTF. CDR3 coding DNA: TGTGCCAGCAGACCTGATGCTGGGGGCTACTATGGCTACACCTTC.

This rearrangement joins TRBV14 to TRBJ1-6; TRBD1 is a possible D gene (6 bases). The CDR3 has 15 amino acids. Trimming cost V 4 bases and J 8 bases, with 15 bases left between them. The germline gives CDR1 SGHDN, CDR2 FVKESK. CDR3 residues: CASSLAGGGHSPLHF. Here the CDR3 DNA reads TGTGCCAGCAGCCTAGCGGGAGGGGGGCATTCACCCCTCCACTTT.

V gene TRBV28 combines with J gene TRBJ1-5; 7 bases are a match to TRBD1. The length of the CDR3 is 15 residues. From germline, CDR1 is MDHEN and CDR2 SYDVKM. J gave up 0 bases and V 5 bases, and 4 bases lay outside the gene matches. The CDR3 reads CASSPTGNSNQPQHF. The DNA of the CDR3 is TGTGCCAGCAGTCCGACAGGGAATAGCAATCAGCCCCAGCATTTT.

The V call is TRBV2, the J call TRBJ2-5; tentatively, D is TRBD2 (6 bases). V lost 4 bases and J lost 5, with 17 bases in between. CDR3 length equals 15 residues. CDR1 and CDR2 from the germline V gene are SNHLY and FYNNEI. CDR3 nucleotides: TGTGCCAGCAGTGCGCCGGGAGTCCCCCTTGAGACCCAGTACTTC. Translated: CASSAPGVPLETQYF. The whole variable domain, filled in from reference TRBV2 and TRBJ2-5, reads EPEVTQTPSHQVTQMGQEVILRCVPISNHLYFYWYRQILGQKVEFLVSFYNNEISEKSEIFDDQFSVERPDGSNFTLKIRSTKLEDSAMYFCASSAPGVPLETQYFGPGTRLLVL.

In DNA form, the CDR3 reads TGTGCCAGCAGTTCAAAAGGGAGGGGTAACACTGAAGCTTTCTTT. This sequence encodes CASSSKGRGNTEAFF. The gene calls are TRBV6-5 and TRBJ1-1, with D perhaps TRBD1 (5 bases). Trimming removed 4 bases from V and 2 bases from J, with 14 bases in between. From germline, CDR1 is MNHEY and CDR2 SVGAGI. The CDR3 is 15 residues long.

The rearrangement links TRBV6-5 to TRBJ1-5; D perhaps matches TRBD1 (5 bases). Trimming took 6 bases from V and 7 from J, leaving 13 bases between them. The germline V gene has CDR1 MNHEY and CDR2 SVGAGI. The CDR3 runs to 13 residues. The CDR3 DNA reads TGTGCCAGCAGGCCGGGGGTGGGCCAGCCCCAGCATTTT. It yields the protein CASRPGVGQPQHF.

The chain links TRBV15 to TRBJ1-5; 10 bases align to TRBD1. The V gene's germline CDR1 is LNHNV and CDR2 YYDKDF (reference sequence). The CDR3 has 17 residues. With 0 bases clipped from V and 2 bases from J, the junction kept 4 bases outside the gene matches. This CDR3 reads CATSREDRGRGNQPQHF. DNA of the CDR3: TGTGCCACCAGCAGAGAAGACAGGGGGCGAGGCAATCAGCCCCAGCATTTT.